The 28 T cell receptor beta chains listed next were all sequenced from one sample in a study of blood T cell repertoires in COVID-19. Profiling relied on immunoSEQ multiplex PCR, and the TCRdb table lists in-frame clones only, not all of them. This sample carries tens of thousands of clones, roughly 80% of them seen once, and the ten largest clones take roughly 12%. What was sequenced was peripheral blood. Receptors were obtained from a human donor in a cohort sampled during active COVID-19.

The gene calls are TRBV7-2 and TRBJ2-5; weak D call: TRBD2 (5 bases). The CDR3 totals 15 residues. V was pared by 5 bases and J by 5 bases, with 18 bases between. Germline CDR1 and CDR2: SGHTA and FQGNSA. CDR3 sequence: CASSPRLGADETQYF. CDR3 DNA: TGTGCCAGCAGCCCCCGCCTTGGAGCGGATGAGACCCAGTACTTC.

The chain uses TRBV28 and TRBJ1-1, with 8 bases matching TRBD1. With V trimmed by 4 bases and J by 4 bases, 8 bases remained unmatched. CDR3 size: 15 residues. Germline V gene data show CDR1 as MDHEN and CDR2 as SYDVKM. The CDR3, as DNA: TGTGCCAGCAGTTACAGGACAGGGTGGGCCACTGAAGCTTTCTTT. Protein: CASSYRTGWATEAFF.

DNA for the CDR3: TGTGCCAGCAGCCCATCCCTCGTGCGAACAGCATACGAGCAGTACTTC. Its translation: CASSPSLVRTAYEQYF. The V and J genes are TRBV7-9 and TRBJ2-7; D not certain. The germline V and J ends were trimmed by 5 bases and 4 bases, with 21 bases remaining between them. The CDR3 totals 16 residues. Germline V gives CDR1 SEHNR, CDR2 FQNEAQ (reference sequence).

CDR3 bases: TGTGCCAGCAGCTCCGGTGCGGGGGAGGTTGAAAAACTGTTTTTT. It specifies CASSSGAGEVEKLFF. This chain links TRBV5-5 with TRBJ1-4; a possible D gene is TRBD1 (5 bases). Germline CDR1 and CDR2: SGHKS and YYEKEE (reference sequence). V lost 3 bases and J lost 7, with 16 bases in between. This CDR3 is 15 amino acids long.

The rearrangement joins TRBV5-4 to TRBJ1-1; possibly TRBD1 for D (6 bases). Deletions cut 1 base from V and 4 bases from J, with 17 bases between. Germline assignment: CDR1 SGHNT and CDR2 YYREEE (reference sequence). The CDR3 length is 16 residues. The CDR3 loop is CASSLFGGREGTEAFF. For the CDR3, the DNA is TGTGCCAGCAGCTTGTTCGGGGGGCGGGAGGGCACTGAAGCTTTCTTT.

J is TRBJ2-7 and V is TRBV15; D is perhaps TRBD2 (6 bases). Trimming removed 1 base from V and 3 bases from J, with 10 bases in between. CDR3 length equals 14 residues. CDR1 is LNHNV, CDR2 YYDKDF, per germline (reference sequence). The CDR3 DNA reads as TGTGCCACCAGCAGAGGCGTCGGGGGCTACGAGCAGTACTTC. Its protein is CATSRGVGGYEQYF. Using reference TRBV15 and TRBJ2-7 for the parts outside the CDR3, the full variable domain is DAMVIQNPRYQVTQFGKPVTLSCSQTLNHNVMYWYQQKSSQAPKLLFHYYDKDFNNEADTPDNFQSRRPNTSFCFLDIRSPGLGDTAMYLCATSRGVGGYEQYFGPGTRLTVT.

The CDR3 protein is CASEYWGVSGNTEAFF. In DNA form, the CDR3 reads TGTGCCAGCGAGTATTGGGGGGTAAGCGGGAACACTGAAGCTTTCTTT. J is TRBJ1-1 and V is TRBV7-9; TRBD1 is a possible D gene (5 bases). Per the germline V gene, CDR1 is SEHNR and CDR2 is FQNEAQ (reference sequence). Deletions cut 8 bases from V and 1 base from J, with 20 bases between. The CDR3 runs 16 residues.

This clone was recorded once. The chain is built from TRBV19 and TRBJ1-5; no definite D call. Trimming removed 0 bases at V and 0 bases at J, with 9 bases between. CDR1 and CDR2 from the germline V gene are LNHDA and SQIVND (reference sequence). The CDR3 covers 16 residues. The CDR3 here is CASSIEEAFSNQPQHF. The CDR3 bases are TGTGCCAGTAGTATAGAGGAGGCGTTTAGCAATCAGCCCCAGCATTTT.

The V and J genes are TRBV6-5 and TRBJ1-1; TRBD1 matches at 7 bases. With V trimmed by 7 bases and J by 1 base, 9 bases remained unmatched. CDR1 is MNHEY, CDR2 SVGAGI, per germline. The CDR3 sequence is 15 residues long. CDR3 in amino acids: CASINSGTANTEAFF. DNA of the CDR3: TGTGCCAGCATTAATTCCGGGACAGCGAACACTGAAGCTTTCTTT.

The genes are TRBV4-3 and TRBJ1-1, with D tentatively TRBD1 (5 bases). The CDR3 consists of 14 residues. CDR1 is LGHNA, CDR2 YSLEER, per germline. Trimming took off 4 bases at V and 9 bases at J, with 18 bases between the two ends. The CDR3 spells CASSPNVYGTQAFF. The CDR3 DNA is TGCGCCAGCAGCCCGAATGTATATGGGACTCAAGCTTTCTTT.

On this clone itself: Different DNA sequences within this sample yield the same CDR3. The chain links TRBV5-1 to TRBJ1-2, with D perhaps TRBD1 (6 bases). The germline V and J ends were trimmed by 3 bases and 4 bases, with 10 bases remaining between them. This CDR3 spans 13 amino acids. Germline values: CDR1 SGHRS, CDR2 YFSETQ. For the CDR3, the DNA is TGCGCCAGCAGCTCCGGACAGCCCTATGGCTACACCTTC. It translates to CASSSGQPYGYTF. The full variable domain, its missing parts supplied by reference TRBV5-1 and TRBJ1-2, is KAGVTQTPRYLIKTRGQQVTLSCSPISGHRSVSWYQQTPGQGLQFLFEYFSETQRNKGNFPGRFSGRQFSNSRSEMNVSTLELGDSALYLCASSSGQPYGYTFGSGTRLTVV.

This rearrangement joins TRBV21-1 to TRBJ1-1. TRBV21-1 is a recognized pseudogene. This CDR3 spans 14 amino acids. The CDR3 DNA sequence: TGTGCCAGCAGCAAAGATGACAGCGGGACTGAAGCTTTCTTT. This encodes CASSKDDSGTEAFF.

The chain is built from TRBV19 and TRBJ2-1, with 10 bases aligning to TRBD2. The length of the CDR3 is 16 residues. The V and J ends lost 5 bases and 5 bases, in that order; junction bases with no gene match: 9. CDR1 is LNHDA and CDR2 is SQIVND in the germline V gene (reference sequence). The CDR3 region is CASSGFLAGANNEQFF. The CDR3 coding sequence is TGTGCCAGTAGTGGGTTTCTAGCGGGAGCAAACAATGAGCAGTTCTTC.

V gene TRBV2 combines with J gene TRBJ1-5; D ambiguous. Germline V gives CDR1 SNHLY, CDR2 FYNNEI. V was clipped by 8 bases and J by 3 bases, with 17 bases between them. The CDR3 has 15 residues. DNA of the CDR3: TGTGCCAGCTCCGGAACGGGGTTCTACAATCAGCCCCAGCATTTT. Encoded protein: CASSGTGFYNQPQHF.

About this clone itself: The same CDR3 can be traced to other DNA sequences in this sample. The gene calls are TRBV5-1 and TRBJ2-7; perhaps TRBD1 as D (5 bases). Germline V gene data show CDR1 as SGHRS and CDR2 as YFSETQ. V was pared by 0 bases and J by 2 bases, with 6 bases between. The CDR3 runs 13 residues. The CDR3 is CASSLDRTYEQYF. CDR3 DNA sequence: TGCGCCAGCAGCTTGGACAGGACCTACGAGCAGTACTTC.

The chain recombines TRBV6-6 with TRBJ1-3; D unresolved. V was shortened by 10 bases and J by 0 bases, with 10 bases between the two germline ends. The CDR3 is 13 amino acids. Germline V CDR1 and CDR2: MNHNY, SVGAGI (reference sequence). The CDR3 loop is CATYLYSGNTIYF. DNA for the CDR3: TGTGCCACTTACTTGTACTCTGGAAACACCATATATTTT.

The chain is built from TRBV12-3 or TRBV12-4 and TRBJ1-2; no reliable D call. The CDR3 extends over 13 amino acids. V lost 6 bases to trimming and J lost 4 bases, with 12 bases between them. Here the CDR3 reads CASSRDGAYGYTF. CDR3 coding DNA: TGTGCCAGCAGCCGAGACGGAGCCTATGGCTACACCTTC.

This sequence joins TRBV19 and TRBJ1-2; D is unclear. In germline, CDR1 is LNHDA, CDR2 SQIVND (reference sequence). Deletions cut 3 bases from V and 8 bases from J, with 16 bases between. The CDR3 extends over 14 amino acids. The CDR3 coding sequence is TGTGCCAGTAGTATCTTGGGCCTAAAACCGGGCTACACCTTC. Translated: CASSILGLKPGYTF.

CDR3 DNA: TGTGCCAGCAGCTTTCAGCAGGGGAAAGCGGAGCAGTACTTC. It is translated as CASSFQQGKAEQYF. The V call is TRBV7-2, the J call TRBJ2-7; D possibly corresponds to TRBD1 (6 bases). This CDR3 contains 14 residues. Germline CDR1 reads SGHTA; CDR2 reads FQGNSA. V lost 3 bases, J lost 7 bases, and 16 bases lay in between.

The chain uses TRBV7-8 and TRBJ1-1, with TRBD1 as a possible D gene (6 bases). Trimming left V 3 bases short and J 3 bases short, with 20 bases between. CDR1 is SGHVS and CDR2 is FQNEAQ in the germline V gene. This CDR3 is 17 amino acids long. The CDR3: CASSLSGHQVRYTEAFF. CDR3 sequence (DNA): TGTGCCAGCAGCTTGTCGGGACATCAGGTTAGGTACACTGAAGCTTTCTTT.

As concerns this clone: One end of the junction fails to match germline, which may point to a read error. The rearrangement uses TRBV11-3 and TRBJ2-2; D might be TRBD1 (5 bases). The CDR3 is made up of 15 amino acids. CDR1 and CDR2 (germline): SGHNT, YENEEA. The CDR3: CASSLDGQNTGELFF. Written as DNA, the CDR3 is TGTGCCAGCAGCCTAGACGGACAGAACACCGGGGAGCTGTTTTTT. The full variable domain, with the rest looked up from reference TRBV11-3 and TRBJ2-2, is EAGVVQSPRYKIIEKKQPVAFWCNPISGHNTLYWYLQNLGQGPELLIRYENEEAVDDSQLPKDRFSAERLKGVDSTLKIQPAELGDSAVYLCASSLDGQNTGELFFGEGSRLTVL.

The V call is TRBV5-4, the J call TRBJ1-1, with 7 bases identical to TRBD1. Germline V gene sequence: CDR1 SGHNT, CDR2 YYREEE (reference sequence). The CDR3 contains 15 residues. The J segment lost 4 bases and the V segment lost 3 bases, leaving 9 bases of the junction unmatched. In DNA, the CDR3 is TGTGCCAGCAGCTCAGTTAGGGGGCACGGCACTGAAGCTTTCTTT. This codes for CASSSVRGHGTEAFF.

V gene TRBV5-1 combines with J gene TRBJ2-6; tentative D call: TRBD1 (6 bases). Between the trimmed V and J ends, which lost 4 bases and 2 bases, there was a span of 13 bases. The CDR3 consists of 16 residues. Per the germline V gene, CDR1 is SGHRS and CDR2 is YFSETQ. CDR3: CASSPTGSTGANVLTF. The CDR3 region has the DNA TGCGCCAGCAGCCCAACAGGGTCTACTGGGGCCAACGTCCTGACTTTC. Combining the CDR3 with reference TRBV5-1 and TRBJ2-6 gives the whole variable domain KAGVTQTPRYLIKTRGQQVTLSCSPISGHRSVSWYQQTPGQGLQFLFEYFSETQRNKGNFPGRFSGRQFSNSRSEMNVSTLELGDSALYLCASSPTGSTGANVLTFGAGSRLTVL.

Only a few counts were recorded for this clone. The chain links TRBV3-1 (or the pseudogene TRBV3-2) to TRBJ1-1; 8 bases are shared with TRBD1. The CDR3 has 12 residues. Germline values: CDR1 LGHDT, CDR2 YNNKEL (reference sequence). V was pared by 4 bases and J by 11 bases, with 6 bases of the junction left unmatched. The DNA for the CDR3 is TGTGCCAGCAGCCTCTCACAGGGGGTGGCTTTCTTT. This sequence encodes CASSLSQGVAFF.

This clone appeared a few times. The genes are TRBV30 and TRBJ2-7; D possibly corresponds to TRBD1 (6 bases). Germline V gene sequence: CDR1 GTSNPN, CDR2 SVGIG (reference sequence). The CDR3 covers 13 residues. Trimming took off 2 bases at V and 2 bases at J, with 10 bases between the two ends. The CDR3 region is CAWSPGVTYEQYF. DNA for the CDR3: TGTGCCTGGAGTCCAGGGGTGACCTACGAGCAGTACTTC.

The chain has TRBV5-6 and TRBJ2-7, with 7 bases fitting TRBD1. CDR3 length equals 15 residues. J lost 2 bases, V lost 4 bases, and 9 bases had no gene match. CDR1 SGHDT and CDR2 YYEEEE come from the germline V gene. CDR3 residues: CASSPGTVNPYEQYF. The CDR3 nucleotides are TGTGCCAGCAGCCCCGGGACAGTCAATCCCTACGAGCAGTACTTC.

The chain has TRBV6-5 and TRBJ1-1; 9 nucleotides match TRBD1. Germline CDR1 MNHEY, CDR2 SVGAGI. This CDR3 region has 15 residues. V was clipped by 2 bases and J by 5 bases; unmatched bases: 6. CDR3: CASSYGTGRETEAFF. CDR3 in DNA: TGTGCCAGCAGTTACGGGACAGGGCGGGAAACTGAAGCTTTCTTT.

V gene TRBV24-1 combines with J gene TRBJ1-2, with 7 bases lining up with TRBD1. Germline values: CDR1 KGHDR, CDR2 SFDVKD. V trimming: 4 bases; J trimming: 6 bases; junction bases outside the gene matches: 7. The CDR3 contains 14 residues. DNA of the CDR3: TGTGCCACCAGTGAAACGGGACAGTTCAATGGCTACACCTTC. Protein sequence: CATSETGQFNGYTF.